Listed here are 22 T cell receptor beta chains from one sample, sequenced in a study of immune evolution from preneoplasia to lung adenocarcinoma. Profiling relied on immunoSEQ multiplex PCR, and the TCRdb table lists in-frame clones only, not all of them. The repertoire holds about 6,500 clones, with roughly 80% as singletons. The source material was FFPE invasive lung adenocarcinoma tissue. The source is a person in their sixties with lung adenocarcinoma.

The chain employs TRBV6-1 and TRBJ1-5, with D maybe TRBD1 (6 bases). The CDR3 has 14 amino acids. The V gene's germline CDR1 is MNHNS and CDR2 SASEGT. Trimming took 1 base from V and 5 from J, leaving 9 bases between them. CDR3 nucleotide sequence: TGTGCCAGCAGTGAAGTGGACAGTTATCAGCCCCAGCATTTT. Amino acids: CASSEVDSYQPQHF.

In its sample, this clone was seen a few times. The chain has TRBV30 and TRBJ2-1, with 7 bases identical to TRBD2. V shed 4 bases, J shed 6 bases, and the junction held 3 bases outside the gene matches. Germline V gene lookup returns CDR1 GTSNPN and CDR2 SVGIG (reference sequence). The CDR3 is 12 amino acids. The CDR3 loop reads CAWTWGGNEQFF. Here the CDR3 DNA reads TGTGCCTGGACATGGGGGGGCAATGAGCAGTTCTTC.

This chain joins TRBV12-5 and TRBJ2-3, with D uncertain. In germline, CDR1 is LGHNT, CDR2 FRNRAP. V was clipped by 3 bases and J by 5 bases, with 3 bases between them. The CDR3 spans 11 residues. CDR3 residues: CASGLKDTQYF. CDR3 in DNA: TGTGCTAGTGGTTTAAAAGATACGCAGTATTTT.

The CDR3 protein is CASDRVYSNQPQHF. The DNA of the CDR3 is TGTGCCAGCGACAGGGTTTATAGCAATCAGCCCCAGCATTTT. The rearrangement joins TRBV27 to TRBJ1-5; 7 positions agree with TRBD1. V dropped 8 bases and J dropped 0; count of bases not matched to a gene: 4. Germline CDR1 reads MNHEY; CDR2 reads SMNVEV (reference sequence). The CDR3 runs to 14 residues.

The table lists this clone with a count of one. The chain has TRBV7-9 and TRBJ1-2; D is uncertain. Germline V gene data show CDR1 as SEHNR and CDR2 as FQNEAQ (reference sequence). V lost 7 bases, J lost 6 bases, and 21 bases lay in between. The CDR3 spans 15 residues. The CDR3 DNA reads TGTGCCAGCACTACTTTAGAAGGCCTGGTTGATGGCTACACCTTC. Protein: CASTTLEGLVDGYTF.

CDR3 sequence: CASSFRGTTDTQYF. In nucleotides, the CDR3 is TGTGCCAGCAGTTTCCGGGGAACCACAGATACGCAGTATTTT. The chain recombines TRBV27 with TRBJ2-3; possibly TRBD2 for D (5 bases). This CDR3 region has 14 residues. Trimming took off 3 bases at V and 2 bases at J, with 9 bases between the two ends. In germline, CDR1 is MNHEY, CDR2 SMNVEV (reference sequence).

The J gene is TRBJ2-3, the V gene TRBV6-5, with D possibly TRBD1 on 6 matching bases. Trimming stripped 7 bases from V and 4 bases from J, with 15 bases between. This CDR3 region has 14 residues. Germline V CDR1 and CDR2: MNHEY, SVGAGI. The CDR3 DNA reads TGTGCCAGCATCCGGGACATTAATTCAGATACGCAGTATTTT. This encodes CASIRDINSDTQYF.

The chain combines TRBV5-1 with TRBJ2-5, with 7 bases aligning to TRBD2. This CDR3 contains 16 residues. CDR1 and CDR2 (germline): SGHRS, YFSETQ. V lost 4 bases and J lost 5; bases outside the gene matches: 14. Written as DNA, the CDR3 is TGCGCCAGCAGCCCCCCCCTGGGAGGGGATGGGGAGACCCAGTACTTC. This gives the protein CASSPPLGGDGETQYF.

The gene calls are TRBV11-2 and TRBJ2-3; no firm D call. The CDR3 extends over 15 amino acids. V lost 1 base, J lost 4 bases, and 12 bases lay in between. Germline assignment: CDR1 SGHAT and CDR2 FQNNGV. The CDR3, as DNA: TGTGCCAGCAGCTTAGCTCCCCTTTCCTCAGATACGCAGTATTTT. It is translated as CASSLAPLSSDTQYF.

The V call is TRBV7-2, the J call TRBJ1-5, with 9 bases lining up with TRBD1. The CDR3 covers 15 residues. V dropped 4 bases and J dropped 0; count of bases not matched to a gene: 1. Germline CDR1 reads SGHTA; CDR2 reads FQGNSA. In nucleotides, the CDR3 is TGTGCCAGCAGCTCGACAGGGGGTAGCAATCAGCCCCAGCATTTT. Translation: CASSSTGGSNQPQHF.

The V and J genes are TRBV5-4 and TRBJ2-1; D gene uncertain. Trimming pared 0 bases from V and 9 bases from J, leaving 7 bases between. The CDR3 covers 12 residues. CDR1 and CDR2 from the germline V gene are SGHNT and YYREEE (reference sequence). The CDR3 nucleotides are TGTGCCAGCAGCTTGGCGGCAGGTGAGCAGTTCTTC. It yields the protein CASSLAAGEQFF.

This chain uses TRBV2 with TRBJ2-7, with TRBD1 matching over 7 bases. The CDR3 extends over 14 amino acids. Germline CDR1 and CDR2: SNHLY and FYNNEI. The V and J ends lost 4 bases and 13 bases, in that order; junction bases with no gene match: 16. CDR3 DNA: TGTGCCAGCAGTGCACAGAAGGGACAGACGAGGAACTACTTC. Amino acid sequence: CASSAQKGQTRNYF.

CDR3 bases: TGCAGCCGGAGGTCAGGGGAAAGGGAGCAGTTCTTC. Residues: CSRRSGEREQFF. This chain links TRBV29-1 with TRBJ2-1; possibly TRBD1 for D (6 bases). There are 12 residues in the CDR3. Germline loops: CDR1 SQVTM, CDR2 ANQGSEA. Trimming removed 8 bases from V and 10 bases from J, with 18 bases in between.

The chain uses TRBV6-6 and TRBJ1-2; perhaps TRBD1 as D (5 bases). V was pared by 3 bases and J by 2 bases, with 10 bases between. Germline V CDR1 and CDR2: MNHNY, SVGAGI (reference sequence). The CDR3 extends over 14 amino acids. This CDR3 reads CASSYSGLNYGYTF. The CDR3 nucleotides read TGTGCCAGCAGTTATTCGGGACTGAACTATGGCTACACCTTC.

This sequence joins TRBV5-3 and TRBJ1-2; 7 bases fit TRBD1. TRBV5-3 is placed among ORFs of uncertain function. V lost 6 bases, J lost 8 bases, and 16 bases stayed unmatched. The CDR3 extends over 15 amino acids. CDR3 region: CARKGHPTGLRGYTF. CDR3 in DNA: TGTGCCAGAAAAGGCCACCCGACAGGGCTGAGAGGCTACACCTTC.

The J gene is TRBJ2-5, the V gene TRBV5-1; 9 nucleotides agree with TRBD2. V lost 0 bases and J lost 3; bases outside the gene matches: 3. The length of the CDR3 is 15 residues. Germline V gives CDR1 SGHRS, CDR2 YFSETQ. Here the CDR3 DNA reads TGCGCCAGCAGCTTGGGCGGGACTAGCAAAGAGACCCAGTACTTC. This gives the protein CASSLGGTSKETQYF.

V usage is TRBV5-4 and J usage is TRBJ2-2; D assignment may be TRBD1 or TRBD2 (6 bases each). CDR3 size: 14 residues. The ends were cut back, 1 base at V and 7 bases at J, with 11 bases in the middle. CDR1 is SGHNT, CDR2 YYREEE, per germline (reference sequence). CDR3 loop: CASSLWGADGELFF. The CDR3 DNA is TGTGCCAGCAGCTTGTGGGGGGCAGACGGGGAGCTGTTTTTT. The full variable domain, rest sourced from reference TRBV5-4 and TRBJ2-2, is ETGVTQSPTHLIKTRGQQVTLRCSSQSGHNTVSWYQQALGQGPQFIFQYYREEENGRGNFPPRFSGLQFPNYSSELNVNALELDDSALYLCASSLWGADGELFFGEGSRLTVL.

The chain carries TRBV11-3 and TRBJ1-1, with D uncertain. Germline CDR1 SGHNT, CDR2 YENEEA. V lost 0 bases and J 11 bases, leaving 16 bases between the germline ends. The CDR3 consists of 14 residues. CDR3 in amino acids: CASSLDFAYREAFF. The CDR3 DNA reads TGTGCCAGCAGCTTAGATTTCGCATACCGAGAGGCTTTCTTT.

A few counts support this clone. The chain links TRBV5-8 to TRBJ2-1, with 7 bases fitting TRBD2. J lost 3 bases, V lost 4 bases, and 10 bases had no gene match. The CDR3 length is 16 residues. The germline gives CDR1 SGHTS, CDR2 YDEGEE. CDR3 region: CASSLTVGTIYNEQFF. DNA of the CDR3: TGTGCCAGCAGCCTAACGGTCGGGACTATCTACAATGAGCAGTTCTTC.

The gene calls are TRBV5-1 and TRBJ2-1; TRBD1 agrees at 8 bases. Trimming removed 4 bases from V and 7 bases from J; junction bases left unmatched: 13. The CDR3 has 16 residues. Per germline, CDR1 SGHRS and CDR2 YFSETQ. CDR3 DNA: TGCGCCAGCAGCGACGGACAGGGCCTATTGGGGAATGAGCAGTTCTTC. This codes for CASSDGQGLLGNEQFF.

This clone was recorded once. The rearrangement links TRBV18 to TRBJ2-5; D possibly corresponds to TRBD2 (6 bases). From germline, CDR1 is KGHSH and CDR2 LQKENI. Trimming removed 4 bases at V and 4 bases at J, with 16 bases between. CDR3 size: 15 residues. For the CDR3, the DNA is TGTGCCAGCTCACTGGTGATGAGGGGAGGAGAGACCCAGTACTTC. Amino acids: CASSLVMRGGETQYF.

This clone was counted between two and nine times. This rearrangement joins TRBV28 to TRBJ2-7; 8 bases fit TRBD2. Germline CDR1 and CDR2: MDHEN and SYDVKM. The CDR3 extends over 12 amino acids. V dropped 7 bases and J dropped 3; count of bases not matched to a gene: 2. CDR3 nucleotides: TGTGCCAGCACGCGGGGGGACTACGAGCAGTACTTC. Amino acids: CASTRGDYEQYF.